This record looks at one T cell receptor (beta chain) sequence and its context. The antigen is not known. Sequenced by immunoSEQ multiplex PCR; TCRdb stores in-frame clones only, minus some. The table records roughly 1 million clones, around 82% of them present only once. The data are from a study of shared clonotypes between healthy human individuals. Study details: The cohort comprised a couple of women and a few men. Their ages spanned 18 to 49 years.

The CDR3 totals 15 residues. Trimming at V came to 5 bases and at J to 6 bases, leaving 10 bases not matched to a gene. Germline lookup yields CDR1 LNHNV and CDR2 YYDKDF (reference sequence). Splitting of CD4+ cells produced CD45RA+ naive and CD45RA-negative memory subsets. Overall study findings and caveats: A reduction in generation probabilities was seen for non-shared clonotypes relative to those shared by all four donors.

The TCR originated in a man aged 18 to 30 in good health. Some clones in this sample may be carry-over from other donors' samples. What was sequenced was memory CD4+ T cells from PBMCs. The sample's subset: CD45RA-negative fraction. V gene TRBV15 combines with J gene TRBJ1-2, with 9 bases that match TRBD1. The CDR3 coding sequence is TGTGCCACCAGCGGAACAGGGGGCCCAATCGATGGCTACACCTTC. Translated, it gives CATSGTGGPIDGYTF.